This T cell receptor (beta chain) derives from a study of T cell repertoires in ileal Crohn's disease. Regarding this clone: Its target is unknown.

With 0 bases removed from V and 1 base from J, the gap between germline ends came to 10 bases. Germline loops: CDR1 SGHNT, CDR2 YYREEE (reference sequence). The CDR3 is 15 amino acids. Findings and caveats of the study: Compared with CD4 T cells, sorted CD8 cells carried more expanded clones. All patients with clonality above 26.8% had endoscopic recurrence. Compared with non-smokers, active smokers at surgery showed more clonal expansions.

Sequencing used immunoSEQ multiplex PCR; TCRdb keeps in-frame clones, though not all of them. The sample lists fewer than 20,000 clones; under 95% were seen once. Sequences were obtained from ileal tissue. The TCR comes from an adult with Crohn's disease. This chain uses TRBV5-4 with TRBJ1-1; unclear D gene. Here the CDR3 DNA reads TGTGCCAGCAGCTTGGTGCGCCCTCAGAACACTGAAGCTTTCTTT. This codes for CASSLVRPQNTEAFF.